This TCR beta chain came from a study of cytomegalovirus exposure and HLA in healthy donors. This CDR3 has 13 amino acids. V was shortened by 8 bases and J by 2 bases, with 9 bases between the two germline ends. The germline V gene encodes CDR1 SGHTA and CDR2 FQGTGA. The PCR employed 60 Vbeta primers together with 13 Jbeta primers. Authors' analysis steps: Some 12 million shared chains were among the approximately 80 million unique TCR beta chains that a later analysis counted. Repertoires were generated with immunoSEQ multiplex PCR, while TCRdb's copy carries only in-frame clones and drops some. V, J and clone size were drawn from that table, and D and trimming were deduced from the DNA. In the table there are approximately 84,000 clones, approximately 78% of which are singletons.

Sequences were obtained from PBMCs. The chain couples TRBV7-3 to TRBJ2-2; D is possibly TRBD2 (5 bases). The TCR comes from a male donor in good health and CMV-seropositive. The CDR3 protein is CASGRGNTGELFF. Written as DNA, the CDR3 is TGTGCCAGCGGGAGAGGAAACACCGGGGAGCTGTTTTTT.